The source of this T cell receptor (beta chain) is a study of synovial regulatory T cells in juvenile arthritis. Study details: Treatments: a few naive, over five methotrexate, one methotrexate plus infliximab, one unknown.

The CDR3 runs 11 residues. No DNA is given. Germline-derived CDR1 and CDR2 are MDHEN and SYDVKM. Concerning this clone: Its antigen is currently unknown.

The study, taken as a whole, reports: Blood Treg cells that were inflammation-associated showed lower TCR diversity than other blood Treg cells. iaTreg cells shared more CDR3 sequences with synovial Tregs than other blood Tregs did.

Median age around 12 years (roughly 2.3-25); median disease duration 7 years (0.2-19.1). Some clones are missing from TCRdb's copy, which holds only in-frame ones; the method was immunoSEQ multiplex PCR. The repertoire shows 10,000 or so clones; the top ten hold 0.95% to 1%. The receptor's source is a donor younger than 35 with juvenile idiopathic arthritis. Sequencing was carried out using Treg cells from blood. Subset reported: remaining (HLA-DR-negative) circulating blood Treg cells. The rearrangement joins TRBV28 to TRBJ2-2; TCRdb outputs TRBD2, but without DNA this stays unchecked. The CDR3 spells CASRETGELFF.